This T cell receptor beta chain comes out of a study of T-cell memory formation after mild COVID-19. Per the germline V gene, CDR1 is SGHTA and CDR2 is FQGNSA. Trimming at V came to 3 bases and at J to 8 bases, leaving 3 bases not matched to a gene. There are 13 residues in the CDR3. MiXCR, run by TCRdb on the 5' RACE reads, gives a single entry per CDR3 protein. The table records 350,000 to 450,000 distinct CDR3 sequences, about an eighth of them present only once. This clonotype has only a few counts. This chain links TRBV7-2 with TRBJ2-1, with TRBD1 identical over 8 bases. The clonotype originates from a young man who had mild COVID-19 (a few samples of this study predate the infection). Cell type and time point are not known. The sequenced sample was PBMCs or a T cell subset sorted from them (not recorded which). CDR3 sequence reads: CASSFSGGDEQFF. As DNA, the CDR3 is TGTGCCAGCAGCTTCTCAGGGGGCGATGAGCAGTTCTTC.